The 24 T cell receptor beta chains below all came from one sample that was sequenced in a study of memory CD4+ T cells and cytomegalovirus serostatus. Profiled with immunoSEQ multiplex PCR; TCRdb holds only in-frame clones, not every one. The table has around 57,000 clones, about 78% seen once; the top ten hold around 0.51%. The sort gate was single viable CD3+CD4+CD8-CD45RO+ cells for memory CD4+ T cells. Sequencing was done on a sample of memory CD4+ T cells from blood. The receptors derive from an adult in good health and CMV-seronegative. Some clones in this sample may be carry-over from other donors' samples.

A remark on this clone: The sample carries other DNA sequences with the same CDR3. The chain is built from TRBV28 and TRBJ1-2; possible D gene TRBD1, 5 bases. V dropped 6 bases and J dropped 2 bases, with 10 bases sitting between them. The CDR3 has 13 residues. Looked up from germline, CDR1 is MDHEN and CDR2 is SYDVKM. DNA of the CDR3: TGTGCCAGCAGCTTACAGGCCAACTATGGCTACACCTTC. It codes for CASSLQANYGYTF.

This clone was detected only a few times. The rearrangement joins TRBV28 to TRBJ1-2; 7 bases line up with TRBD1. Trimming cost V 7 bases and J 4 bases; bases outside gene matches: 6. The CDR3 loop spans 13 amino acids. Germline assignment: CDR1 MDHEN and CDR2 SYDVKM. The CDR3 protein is CASMPTGSYGYTF. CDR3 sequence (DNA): TGTGCCAGCATGCCGACAGGGAGCTATGGCTACACCTTC.

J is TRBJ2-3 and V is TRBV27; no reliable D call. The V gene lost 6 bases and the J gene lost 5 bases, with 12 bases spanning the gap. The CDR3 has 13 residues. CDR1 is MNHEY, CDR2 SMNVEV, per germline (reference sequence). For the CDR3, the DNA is TGTGCCAGCAGACCGACCGGCGGAGATACGCAGTATTTT. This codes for CASRPTGGDTQYF.

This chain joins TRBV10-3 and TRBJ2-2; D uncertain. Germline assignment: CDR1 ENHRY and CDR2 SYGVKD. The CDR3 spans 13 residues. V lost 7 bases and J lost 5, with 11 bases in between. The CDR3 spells CAITPDRTGELFF. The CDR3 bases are TGTGCCATCACCCCCGATAGGACCGGGGAGCTGTTTTTT.

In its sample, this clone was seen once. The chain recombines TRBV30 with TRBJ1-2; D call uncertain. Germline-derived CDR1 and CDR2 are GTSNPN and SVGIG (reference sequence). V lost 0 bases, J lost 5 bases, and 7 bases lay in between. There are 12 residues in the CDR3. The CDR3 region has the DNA TGTGCCTGGAGTGTTCCGGGGTATGGCTACACCTTC. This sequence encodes CAWSVPGYGYTF.

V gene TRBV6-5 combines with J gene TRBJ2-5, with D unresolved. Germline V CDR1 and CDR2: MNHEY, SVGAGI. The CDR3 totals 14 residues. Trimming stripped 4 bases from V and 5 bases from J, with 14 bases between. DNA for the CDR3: TGTGCCAGCAGTTTACGGGTTCCGTTGGAGACCCAGTACTTC. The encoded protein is CASSLRVPLETQYF.

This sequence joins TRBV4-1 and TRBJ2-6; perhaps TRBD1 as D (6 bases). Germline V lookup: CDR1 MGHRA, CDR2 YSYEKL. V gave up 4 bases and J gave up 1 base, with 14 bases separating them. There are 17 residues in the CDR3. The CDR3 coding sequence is TGCGCCAGCAGCCTTGGACAGCTACGATCTGGGGCCAACGTCCTGACTTTC. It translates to CASSLGQLRSGANVLTF.

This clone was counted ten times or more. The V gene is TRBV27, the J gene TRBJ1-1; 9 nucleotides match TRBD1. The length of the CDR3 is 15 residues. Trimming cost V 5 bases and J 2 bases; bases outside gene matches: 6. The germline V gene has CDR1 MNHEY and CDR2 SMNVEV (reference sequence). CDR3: CASSRGTGINTEAFF. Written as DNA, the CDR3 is TGTGCCAGCAGTAGAGGGACAGGGATAAACACTGAAGCTTTCTTT.

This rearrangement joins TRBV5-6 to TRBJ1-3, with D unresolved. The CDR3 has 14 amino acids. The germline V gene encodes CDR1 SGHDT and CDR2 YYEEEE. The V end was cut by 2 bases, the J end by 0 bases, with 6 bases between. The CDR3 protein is CASSFFSSGNTIYF. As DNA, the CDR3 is TGTGCCAGCAGCTTTTTCAGCTCTGGAAACACCATATATTTT. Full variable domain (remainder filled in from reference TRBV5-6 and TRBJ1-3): DAGVTQSPTHLIKTRGQQVTLRCSPKSGHDTVSWYQQALGQGPQFIFQYYEEEERQRGNFPDRFSGHQFPNYSSELNVNALLLGDSALYLCASSFFSSGNTIYFGEGSWLTVV.

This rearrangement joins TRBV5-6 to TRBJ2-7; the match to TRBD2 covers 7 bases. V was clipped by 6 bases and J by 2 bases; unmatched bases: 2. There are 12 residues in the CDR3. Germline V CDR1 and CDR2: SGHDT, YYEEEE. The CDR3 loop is CASMGRAYEQYF. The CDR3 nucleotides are TGTGCCAGCATGGGGAGGGCCTACGAGCAGTACTTC. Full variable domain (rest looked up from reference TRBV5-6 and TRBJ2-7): DAGVTQSPTHLIKTRGQQVTLRCSPKSGHDTVSWYQQALGQGPQFIFQYYEEEERQRGNFPDRFSGHQFPNYSSELNVNALLLGDSALYLCASMGRAYEQYFGPGTRLTVT.

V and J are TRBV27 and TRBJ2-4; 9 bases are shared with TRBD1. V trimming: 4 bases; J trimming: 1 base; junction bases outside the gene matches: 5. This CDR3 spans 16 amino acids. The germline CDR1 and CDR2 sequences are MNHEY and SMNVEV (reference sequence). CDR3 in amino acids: CASSYGTGRAKNIQYF. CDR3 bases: TGTGCCAGCAGTTATGGGACAGGGCGGGCCAAAAACATTCAGTACTTC.

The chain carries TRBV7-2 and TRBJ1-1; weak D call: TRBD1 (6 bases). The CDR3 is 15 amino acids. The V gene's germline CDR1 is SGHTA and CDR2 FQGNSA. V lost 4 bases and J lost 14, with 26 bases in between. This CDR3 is CASSSKRLGGLNAFF. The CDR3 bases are TGTGCCAGCAGCTCAAAACGCCTAGGGGGGTTGAATGCATTCTTT.

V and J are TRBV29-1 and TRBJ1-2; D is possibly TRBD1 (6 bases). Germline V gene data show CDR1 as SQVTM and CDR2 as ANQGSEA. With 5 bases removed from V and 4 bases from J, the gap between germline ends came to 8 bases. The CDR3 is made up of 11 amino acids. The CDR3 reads CSVLRGYGYTF. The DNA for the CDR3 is TGCAGCGTTCTCAGGGGCTATGGCTACACCTTC.

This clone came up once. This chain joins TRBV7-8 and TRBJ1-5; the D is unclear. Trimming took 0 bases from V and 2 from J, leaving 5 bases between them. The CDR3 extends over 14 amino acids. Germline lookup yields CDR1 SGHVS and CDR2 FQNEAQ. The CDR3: CASSLAGRNQPQHF. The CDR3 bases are TGTGCCAGCAGCTTAGCGGGCCGCAATCAGCCCCAGCATTTT.

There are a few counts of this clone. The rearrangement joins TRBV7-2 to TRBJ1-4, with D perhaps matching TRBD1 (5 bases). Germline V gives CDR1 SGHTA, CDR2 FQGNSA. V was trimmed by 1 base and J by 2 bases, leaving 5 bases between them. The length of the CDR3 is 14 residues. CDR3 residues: CASSLGGTNEKLFF. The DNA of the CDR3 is TGTGCCAGCAGCTTAGGGGGCACTAATGAAAAACTGTTTTTT.

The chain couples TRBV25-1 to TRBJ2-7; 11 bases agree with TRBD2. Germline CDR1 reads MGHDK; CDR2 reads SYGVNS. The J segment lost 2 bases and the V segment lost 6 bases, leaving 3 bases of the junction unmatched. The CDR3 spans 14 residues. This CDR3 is CASRGTSGTYEQYF. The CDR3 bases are TGTGCCAGCAGAGGGACTAGCGGAACCTACGAGCAGTACTTC.

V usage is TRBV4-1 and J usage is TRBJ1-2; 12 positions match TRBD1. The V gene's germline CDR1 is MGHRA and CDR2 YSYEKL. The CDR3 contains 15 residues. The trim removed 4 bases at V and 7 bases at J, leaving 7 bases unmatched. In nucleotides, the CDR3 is TGCGCCAGCAGCCTAACGGGACAGGGGGCGCGTGGCTACACCTTC. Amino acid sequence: CASSLTGQGARGYTF.

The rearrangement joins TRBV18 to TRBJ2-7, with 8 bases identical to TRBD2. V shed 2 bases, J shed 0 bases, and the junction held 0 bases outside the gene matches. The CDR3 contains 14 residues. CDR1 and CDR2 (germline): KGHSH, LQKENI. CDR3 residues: CASSPSGSSYEQYF. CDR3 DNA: TGTGCCAGCTCACCAAGCGGGAGCTCCTACGAGCAGTACTTC.

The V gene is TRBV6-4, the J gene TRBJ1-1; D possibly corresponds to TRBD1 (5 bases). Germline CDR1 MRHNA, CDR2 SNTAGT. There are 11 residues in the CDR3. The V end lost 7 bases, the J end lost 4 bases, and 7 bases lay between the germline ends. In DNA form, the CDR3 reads TGTGCCAGCACGGGGGGCACTGAAGCTTTCTTT. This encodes CASTGGTEAFF.

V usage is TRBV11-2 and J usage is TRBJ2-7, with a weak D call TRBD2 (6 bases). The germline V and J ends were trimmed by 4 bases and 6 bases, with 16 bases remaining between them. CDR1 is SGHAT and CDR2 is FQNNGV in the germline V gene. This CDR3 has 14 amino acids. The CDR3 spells CASSSLLSGFEQYF. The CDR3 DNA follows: TGTGCCAGCAGCTCCCTCCTTAGCGGTTTCGAGCAGTACTTC.

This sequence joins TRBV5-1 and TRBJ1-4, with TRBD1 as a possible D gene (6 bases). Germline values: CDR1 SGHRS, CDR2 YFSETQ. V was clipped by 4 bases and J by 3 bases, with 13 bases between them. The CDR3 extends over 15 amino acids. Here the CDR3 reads CASSAMGAANEKLFF. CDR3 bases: TGCGCCAGCAGCGCAATGGGGGCGGCTAATGAAAAACTGTTTTTT.

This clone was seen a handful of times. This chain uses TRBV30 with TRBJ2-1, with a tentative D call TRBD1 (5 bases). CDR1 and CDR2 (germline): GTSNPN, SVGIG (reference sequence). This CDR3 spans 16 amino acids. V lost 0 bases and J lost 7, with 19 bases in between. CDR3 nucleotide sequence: TGTGCCTGGAGTGTCCGACAGTGGACCCCCGGTAATGAGCAGTTCTTC. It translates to CAWSVRQWTPGNEQFF.

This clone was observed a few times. In DNA form, the CDR3 reads TGTGCCAGCAGCAGGGACAGGGATAATTCACCCCTCCACTTT. The encoded protein is CASSRDRDNSPLHF. The rearrangement links TRBV5-8 to TRBJ1-6; 9 bases line up with TRBD1. Trimming took 4 bases from V and 5 from J; bases not matched to a gene: 1. The CDR3 is made up of 14 amino acids. Germline lookup yields CDR1 SGHTS and CDR2 YDEGEE.

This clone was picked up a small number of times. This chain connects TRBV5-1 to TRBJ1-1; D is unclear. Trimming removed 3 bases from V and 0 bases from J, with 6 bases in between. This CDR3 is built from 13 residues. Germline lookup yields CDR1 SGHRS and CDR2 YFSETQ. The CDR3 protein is CASSSKVNTEAFF. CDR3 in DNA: TGCGCCAGCAGCTCTAAAGTGAACACTGAAGCTTTCTTT.